These 9 T cell receptor beta chains were all obtained from the same sample, sequenced in a study of blood T cell repertoires in COVID-19. The protocol was immunoSEQ multiplex PCR, while the TCRdb copy is restricted to in-frame clones and leaves out a portion. The sample yields over 200,000 clones, about nine tenths seen once. Sequencing input: PBMCs or T cells enriched from blood (not recorded which). These receptors were collected from a man aged 25 to 40 who had recovered from COVID-19.

This chain connects TRBV5-4 to TRBJ1-2, with 7 bases lining up with TRBD1. Germline trimming cut 0 bases from V and 5 bases from J; bases unmatched to any gene: 10. From germline, CDR1 is SGHNT and CDR2 YYREEE (reference sequence). The CDR3 consists of 16 residues. This CDR3 reads CASSLDRGGSRYGYTF. Written as DNA, the CDR3 is TGTGCCAGCAGCTTGGACAGGGGTGGGTCTAGGTATGGCTACACCTTC.

The chain carries TRBV10-3 and TRBJ2-2; TRBD1 matches 8 bases. Per germline, CDR1 ENHRY and CDR2 SYGVKD. The CDR3 consists of 17 residues. V was clipped by 5 bases and J by 1 base; unmatched bases: 9. CDR3 sequence: CAISRGGTGENTGELFF. The CDR3 DNA reads as TGTGCCATCAGTCGGGGCGGGACAGGCGAGAACACCGGGGAGCTGTTTTTT.

This clone came up once. The chain combines TRBV6-2 or TRBV6-3 with TRBJ2-7; 14 bases map to TRBD2. V lost 5 bases and J lost 2; bases outside the gene matches: 2. The CDR3 is 15 amino acids. Germline CDR1 and CDR2: MNHEY and SVGEGT. DNA of the CDR3: TGTGCCAGCAGTGTGGGACTAGCGGGGGCCTACGAGCAGTACTTC. Amino acid sequence: CASSVGLAGAYEQYF.

V and J are TRBV6-5 and TRBJ2-7; 9 bases fit TRBD1. With V trimmed by 6 bases and J by 3 bases, 9 bases remained unmatched. This CDR3 is built from 15 residues. Germline CDR1 and CDR2: MNHEY and SVGAGI. The CDR3 DNA reads as TGTGCCAGCAGACGGGACAGGGACACCTTCTACGAGCAGTACTTC. Translation gives CASRRDRDTFYEQYF.

J is TRBJ1-4 and V is TRBV4-1, with 7 bases lining up with TRBD1. Germline CDR1 MGHRA, CDR2 YSYEKL. The CDR3 covers 16 residues. J gave up 6 bases and V 0 bases, and 7 bases lay outside the gene matches. The CDR3 protein is CASSQDRGGLDEKLFF. For the CDR3, the DNA is TGCGCCAGCAGCCAAGATCGAGGGGGCTTGGATGAAAAACTGTTTTTT.

The J gene is TRBJ1-1, the V gene TRBV5-1, with 8 positions matching TRBD1. V dropped 0 bases and J dropped 1; count of bases not matched to a gene: 5. Looked up from germline, CDR1 is SGHRS and CDR2 is YFSETQ. This CDR3 has 16 residues. CDR3 in amino acids: CASSLVRTGTNTEAFF. The CDR3 coding sequence is TGCGCCAGCAGCTTGGTTCGGACAGGGACGAACACTGAAGCTTTCTTT.

DNA of the CDR3: TGTGCCAGCAGACCCCGACTAGGGTACGAGCAGTACTTC. It encodes CASRPRLGYEQYF. The genes are TRBV6-5 and TRBJ2-7; D is perhaps TRBD2 (6 bases). Trimming left V 6 bases short and J 4 bases short, with 13 bases between. The CDR3 contains 13 residues. Germline V gene sequence: CDR1 MNHEY, CDR2 SVGAGI.

The V and J genes are TRBV6-1 and TRBJ1-4, with 7 bases matching TRBD1. V was clipped by 1 base and J by 8 bases; unmatched bases: 7. Looked up from germline, CDR1 is MNHNS and CDR2 is SASEGT. The CDR3 totals 15 residues. DNA for the CDR3: TGTGCCAGCAGTGAAGAAGGGGGCAGCTGGGAAAAACTGTTTTTT. The encoded protein is CASSEEGGSWEKLFF.

The chain links TRBV5-1 to TRBJ2-3; D is perhaps TRBD1 (5 bases). Germline lookup yields CDR1 SGHRS and CDR2 YFSETQ. Trimming left V 0 bases short and J 3 bases short, with 8 bases between. The CDR3 runs to 14 residues. The CDR3 loop reads CASSLDAGTDTQYF. In DNA form, the CDR3 reads TGCGCCAGCAGCTTGGATGCAGGGACAGATACGCAGTATTTT.